This T cell receptor beta chain was profiled in a study of T cell responses to AZD1222 COVID-19 vaccine. Study results and caveats: After the peak T cell response, and only then, were repertoires sampled.

Germline assignment: CDR1 SGHDT and CDR2 YYEEEE. Trimming cost V 1 base and J 9 bases, with 20 bases left between them. The CDR3 length is 16 residues. A word on this clone: Its target is not known.

Profiling relied on immunoSEQ multiplex PCR, and the TCRdb table lists in-frame clones only, not all of them. In the table there are approximately 120,000 clones, roughly 90% of which are singletons. The sequences come from peripheral blood, collected on day 0 of AZD1222 vaccination. The source is an adult in good health. V and J are TRBV5-6 and TRBJ2-1; possible D gene TRBD1, 6 bases. This CDR3 is CASSLLSGGLRFEQFF. CDR3 bases: TGTGCCAGCAGCTTGCTATCTGGGGGCCTCCGTTTTGAGCAGTTCTTC.